The text below deals with one TCR beta chain. Its antigen remains undetermined. Base qualities were left out, and no much larger clone turns up one base away. The library was obtained by the immunoSEQ multiplex PCR assay. TCRdb obtained this table from immuneACCESS and retained in-frame rearrangements with V and J assigned. These tables miss some clones; where compared with another copy, unresolved V genes account for less than half of the shortfall, and the remainder is unexplained. The sample profile shows 55,000 to 85,000 clones; about 94% of them were found once. Around 0.6% of the sample is in the top ten clones. The data were obtained in a study of T cell changes during pregnancy in multiple sclerosis (dated by TCRdb to 2018 to 2020). Regarding the study in general: The study examined how the T cell repertoire changed over the course of pregnancy in women with multiple sclerosis.

Here the sequenced sample was peripheral blood, taken in the third trimester of pregnancy. The source of this sequence is a female donor with multiple sclerosis, enrolled in a pregnancy study.

CDR3 region: CASSQLDRANYGYTF. In nucleotide form, the sequence is TGTGCCAGCAGCCAACTGGACAGGGCTAACTATGGCTACACCTTC. The chain uses TRBV7-9 and TRBJ1-2; 8 of the junction bases match TRBD1. Germline trimming: 5 bases from V, 0 bases from J; junction bases outside gene matches: 5. From cysteine to phenylalanine, the CDR3 is 15 amino acids long. The sequence is cut down to CDR3 DNA, 45 bases in frame from base 1. In the germline V gene (reference sequence), CDR1 corresponds to SEHNR and CDR2 to FQNEAQ.